The 5 T cell receptor beta chains given below trace back to one sample, sequenced in a study of cytomegalovirus exposure and HLA in healthy donors. Generated by immunoSEQ multiplex PCR, the TCRdb table keeps only in-frame clones and is missing some. The table has 75,000 to 95,000 clones, approximately 96% seen once; the top ten hold around 0.78%. Specimen: PBMCs. The source of these receptors is a man younger than 35 in good health and CMV-seronegative.

The chain recombines TRBV19 with TRBJ1-1, with a possible D match to TRBD1 (6 bases). Looked up from germline, CDR1 is LNHDA and CDR2 is SQIVND (reference sequence). This CDR3 contains 15 residues. V was shortened by 2 bases and J by 1 base, with 11 bases between the two germline ends. The CDR3 region has the DNA TGTGCCAGTAGTATACCTCGGACAGCGAACACTGAAGCTTTCTTT. As protein: CASSIPRTANTEAFF.

The rearrangement uses TRBV11-1 and TRBJ1-1; no clear D. In germline, CDR1 is SGHAT, CDR2 FQDESV (reference sequence). Trimming cost V 0 bases and J 4 bases, with 3 bases left between them. The CDR3 has 12 residues. CDR3 DNA: TGTGCCAGCAGCTTAGCCAGCACTGAAGCTTTCTTT. It yields the protein CASSLASTEAFF.

This clone was recorded once. This rearrangement joins TRBV11-2 to TRBJ2-1, with 8 bases fitting TRBD2. The CDR3 has 15 residues. J lost 7 bases, V lost 5 bases, and 10 bases had no gene match. Germline lookup yields CDR1 SGHAT and CDR2 FQNNGV. The CDR3: CASSRTGLVRNEQFF. DNA of the CDR3: TGTGCCAGCAGCCGAACGGGACTAGTTCGTAATGAGCAGTTCTTC.

V is TRBV7-2 and J is TRBJ2-5; D remains ambiguous. The CDR3 extends over 14 amino acids. The ends were cut back, 5 bases at V and 5 bases at J, with 15 bases in the middle. Germline CDR1 reads SGHTA; CDR2 reads FQGNSA. The CDR3 loop is CASSVPEVGETQYF. The CDR3 DNA is TGTGCCAGCAGCGTACCAGAGGTTGGGGAGACCCAGTACTTC.

The chain recombines TRBV11-3 with TRBJ2-2; D perhaps matches TRBD2 (5 bases). This CDR3 spans 16 amino acids. Trimming stripped 0 bases from V and 4 bases from J, with 12 bases between. CDR1 is SGHNT and CDR2 is YENEEA in the germline V gene. The chain's CDR3 is CASSLDAVGVTGELFF. In nucleotides, the CDR3 is TGTGCCAGCAGCTTAGATGCGGTCGGGGTCACCGGGGAGCTGTTTTTT.